This T cell receptor beta chain was documented in a study of T cell repertoires in cytomegalovirus infection. Study-wide background: Signatures in public TCR beta sequences pointed to both CMV infection and matching HLA type. Points from the study as a whole: The ex vivo response showed dominance by HLA-C-restricted CMV-specific TCR beta clonotypes.

TCRdb re-derived calls from the reads in MiXCR, one entry per CDR3 protein. The sample holds roughly 230,000 distinct CDR3 sequences, roughly 22% seen once. Concerning this clonotype itself: Its antigen remains unknown.

V lost 3 bases to trimming and J lost 6 bases; unmatched junction nucleotides: 7. The CDR3 loop spans 15 amino acids. V is TRBV12-3 or TRBV12-4 and J is TRBJ2-3, with 9 bases lining up with TRBD2. Sample: CD8+ T cells from PBMCs. The source is a human donor in good health (CMV status not recorded). Some clones in this sample may be carry-over from other donors' samples. The CDR3 DNA is TGTGCCAGCAGTTTCGAGCGGGGGGCTTATGATACGCAGTATTTT. Translation: CASSFERGAYDTQYF.